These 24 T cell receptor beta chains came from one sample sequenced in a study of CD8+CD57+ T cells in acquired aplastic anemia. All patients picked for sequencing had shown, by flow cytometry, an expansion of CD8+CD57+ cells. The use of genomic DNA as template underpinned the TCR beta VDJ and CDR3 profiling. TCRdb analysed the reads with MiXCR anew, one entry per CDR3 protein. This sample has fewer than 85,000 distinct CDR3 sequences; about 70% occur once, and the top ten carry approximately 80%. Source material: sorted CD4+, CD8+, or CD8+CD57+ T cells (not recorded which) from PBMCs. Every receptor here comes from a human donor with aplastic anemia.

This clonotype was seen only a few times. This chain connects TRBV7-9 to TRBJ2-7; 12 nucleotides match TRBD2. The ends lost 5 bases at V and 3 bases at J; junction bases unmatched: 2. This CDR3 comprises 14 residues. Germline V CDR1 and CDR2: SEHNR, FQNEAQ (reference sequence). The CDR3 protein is CASSPLAGGYEQYF. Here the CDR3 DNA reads TGTGCCAGCAGCCCACTAGCGGGGGGCTACGAGCAGTACTTC.

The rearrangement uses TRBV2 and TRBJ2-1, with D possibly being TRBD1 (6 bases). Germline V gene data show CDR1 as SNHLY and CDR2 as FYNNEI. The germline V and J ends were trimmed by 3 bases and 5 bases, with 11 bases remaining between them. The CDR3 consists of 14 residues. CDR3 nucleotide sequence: TGTGCCAGCAGTGAGAGGACAGCAAACAATGAGCAGTTCTTC. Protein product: CASSERTANNEQFF.

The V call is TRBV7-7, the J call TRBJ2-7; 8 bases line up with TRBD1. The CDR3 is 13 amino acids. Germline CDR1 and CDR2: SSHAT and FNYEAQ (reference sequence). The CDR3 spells CASGTGTGSEQYF. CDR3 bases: TGTGCTAGCGGCACCGGGACAGGCAGTGAGCAGTACTTC.

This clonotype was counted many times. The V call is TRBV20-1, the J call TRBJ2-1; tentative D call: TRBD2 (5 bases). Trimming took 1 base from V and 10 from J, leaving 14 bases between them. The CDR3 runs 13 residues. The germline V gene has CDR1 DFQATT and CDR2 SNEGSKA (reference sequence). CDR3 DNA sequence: TGCAGTGCTAGAGGGGAGAACGGGCGGGAGCAGTTCTTC. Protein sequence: CSARGENGREQFF.

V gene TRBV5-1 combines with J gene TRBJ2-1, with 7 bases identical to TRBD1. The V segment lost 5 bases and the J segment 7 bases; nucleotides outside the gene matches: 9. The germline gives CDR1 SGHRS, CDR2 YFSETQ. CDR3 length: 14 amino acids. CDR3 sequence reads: CASSPGTAANEQFF. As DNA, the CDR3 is TGCGCCAGCAGTCCCGGGACAGCAGCTAATGAGCAGTTCTTC. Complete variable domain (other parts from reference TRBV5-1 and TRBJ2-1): KAGVTQTPRYLIKTRGQQVTLSCSPISGHRSVSWYQQTPGQGLQFLFEYFSETQRNKGNFPGRFSGRQFSNSRSEMNVSTLELGDSALYLCASSPGTAANEQFFGPGTRLTVL.

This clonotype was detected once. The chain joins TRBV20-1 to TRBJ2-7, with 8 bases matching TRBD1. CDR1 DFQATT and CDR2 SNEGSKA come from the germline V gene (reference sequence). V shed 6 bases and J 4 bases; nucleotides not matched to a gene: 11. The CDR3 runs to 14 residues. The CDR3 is CSAARGRFWYEQYF. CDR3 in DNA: TGCAGTGCGGCCAGGGGGCGTTTCTGGTACGAGCAGTACTTC.

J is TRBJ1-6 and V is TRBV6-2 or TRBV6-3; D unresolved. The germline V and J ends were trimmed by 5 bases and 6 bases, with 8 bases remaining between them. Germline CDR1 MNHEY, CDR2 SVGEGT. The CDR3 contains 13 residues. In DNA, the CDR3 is TGTGCCAGCAGTGGAAGCCGTAATTCACCCCTCCACTTT. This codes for CASSGSRNSPLHF.

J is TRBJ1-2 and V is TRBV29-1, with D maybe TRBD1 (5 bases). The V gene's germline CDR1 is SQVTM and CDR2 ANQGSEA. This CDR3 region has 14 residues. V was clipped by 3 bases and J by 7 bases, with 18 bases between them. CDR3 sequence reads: CSVEVWQGGGGYTF. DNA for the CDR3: TGCAGCGTTGAGGTCTGGCAGGGAGGAGGTGGCTACACCTTC. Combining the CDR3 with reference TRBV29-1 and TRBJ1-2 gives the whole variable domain SAVISQKPSRDICQRGTSLTIQCQVDSQVTMMFWYRQQPGQSLTLIATANQGSEATYESGFVIDKFPISRPNLTFSTLTVSNMSPEDSSIYLCSVEVWQGGGGYTFGSGTRLTVV.

Here the CDR3 reads CASSLDGPSNEQFF. The CDR3 DNA follows: TGTGCCAGCAGCTTAGATGGACCGAGCAATGAGCAGTTCTTC. The genes are TRBV7-8 and TRBJ2-1; no clear D gene. This CDR3 comprises 14 residues. CDR1 SGHVS and CDR2 FQNEAQ come from the germline V gene. The V end was cut by 1 base, the J end by 6 bases, with 10 bases between.

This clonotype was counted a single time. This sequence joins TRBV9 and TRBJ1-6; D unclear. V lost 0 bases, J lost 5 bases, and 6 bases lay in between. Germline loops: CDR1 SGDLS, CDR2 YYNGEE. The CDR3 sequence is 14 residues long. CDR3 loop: CASSVVGDNSPLHF. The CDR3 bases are TGTGCCAGCAGCGTAGTGGGAGATAATTCACCCCTCCACTTT.

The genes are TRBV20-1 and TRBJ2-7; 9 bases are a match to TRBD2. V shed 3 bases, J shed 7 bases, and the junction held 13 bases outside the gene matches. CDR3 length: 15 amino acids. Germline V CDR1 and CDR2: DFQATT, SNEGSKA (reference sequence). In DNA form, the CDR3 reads TGCAGTGCTAGGCCCCTAGGCGGGAGGGCAGGTGAGCAGTACTTC. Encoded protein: CSARPLGGRAGEQYF.

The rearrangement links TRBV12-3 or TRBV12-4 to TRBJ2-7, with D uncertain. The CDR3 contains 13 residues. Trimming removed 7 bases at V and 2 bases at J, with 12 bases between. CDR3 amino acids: CASKYTNAYEQYF. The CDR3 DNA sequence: TGTGCCAGCAAGTATACCAATGCCTACGAGCAGTACTTC.

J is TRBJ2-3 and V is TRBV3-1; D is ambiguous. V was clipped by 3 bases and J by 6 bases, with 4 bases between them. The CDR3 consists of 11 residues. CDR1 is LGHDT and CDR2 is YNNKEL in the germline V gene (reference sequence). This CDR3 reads CASSQGDTQYF. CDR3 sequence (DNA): TGTGCCAGCAGCCAGGGGGATACGCAGTATTTT.

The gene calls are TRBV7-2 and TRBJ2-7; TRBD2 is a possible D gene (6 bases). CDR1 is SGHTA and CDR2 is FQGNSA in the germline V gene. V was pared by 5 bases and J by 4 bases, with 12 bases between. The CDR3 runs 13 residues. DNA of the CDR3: TGTGCCAGCAGCCAAACTAGCCTTTACGAGCAGTACTTC. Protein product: CASSQTSLYEQYF.

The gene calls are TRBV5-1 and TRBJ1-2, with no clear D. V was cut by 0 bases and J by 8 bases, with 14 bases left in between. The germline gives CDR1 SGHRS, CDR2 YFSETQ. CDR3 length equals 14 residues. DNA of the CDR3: TGCGCCAGCAGCTTGGTAGCGGGGATGGAAGGCTACACCTTC. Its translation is CASSLVAGMEGYTF.

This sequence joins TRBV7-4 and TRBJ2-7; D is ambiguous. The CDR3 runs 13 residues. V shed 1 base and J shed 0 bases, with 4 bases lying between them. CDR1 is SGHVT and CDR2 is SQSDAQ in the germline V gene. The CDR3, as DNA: TGTGCCAGCAGCTTAGACGCCTCCTACGAGCAGTACTTC. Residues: CASSLDASYEQYF.

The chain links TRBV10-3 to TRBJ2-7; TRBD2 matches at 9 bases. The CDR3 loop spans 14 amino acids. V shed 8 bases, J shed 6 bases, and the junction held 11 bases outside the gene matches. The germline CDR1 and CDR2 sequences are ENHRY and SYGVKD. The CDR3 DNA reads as TGTGCCATCGGAACATCCTTAGCGGGAGTCGAGCAGTACTTC. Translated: CAIGTSLAGVEQYF.

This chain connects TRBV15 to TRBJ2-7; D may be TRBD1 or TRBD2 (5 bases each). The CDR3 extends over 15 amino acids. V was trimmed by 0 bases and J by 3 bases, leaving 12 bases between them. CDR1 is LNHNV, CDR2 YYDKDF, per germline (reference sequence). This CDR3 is CATSRDPGRSYEQYF. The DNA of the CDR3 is TGTGCCACCAGCAGAGATCCGGGGCGAAGCTACGAGCAGTACTTC.

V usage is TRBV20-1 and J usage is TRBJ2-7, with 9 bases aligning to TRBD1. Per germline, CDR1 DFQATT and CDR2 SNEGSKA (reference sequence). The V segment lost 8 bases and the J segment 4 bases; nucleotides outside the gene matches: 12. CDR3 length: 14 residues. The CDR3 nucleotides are TGCAGTCGGGAAAACAGGGGGCCTCCGTACGAGCAGTACTTC. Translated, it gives CSRENRGPPYEQYF.

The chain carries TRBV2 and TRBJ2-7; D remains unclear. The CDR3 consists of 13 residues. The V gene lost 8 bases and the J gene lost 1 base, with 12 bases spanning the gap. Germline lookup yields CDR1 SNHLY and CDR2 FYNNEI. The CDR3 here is CASGQEISYEQYF. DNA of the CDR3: TGTGCCAGCGGGCAGGAGATTTCCTACGAGCAGTACTTC.

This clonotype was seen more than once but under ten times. Written as DNA, the CDR3 is TGTGCCACCAGCAGAGATCTGGCGGGAGGGGACATTCAGTACTTC. Translating gives CATSRDLAGGDIQYF. This sequence joins TRBV15 and TRBJ2-4, with TRBD2 matching over 9 bases. J was trimmed by 8 bases and V by 0 bases; bases with no gene match: 5. The germline CDR1 and CDR2 sequences are LNHNV and YYDKDF (reference sequence). The CDR3 has 15 residues.

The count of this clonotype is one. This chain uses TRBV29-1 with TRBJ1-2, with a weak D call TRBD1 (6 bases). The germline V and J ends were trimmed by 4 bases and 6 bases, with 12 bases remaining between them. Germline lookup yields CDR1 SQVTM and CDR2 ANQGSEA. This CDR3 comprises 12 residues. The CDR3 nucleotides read TGCAGCGTTGCACCGGGGGCAAATGGCTACACCTTC. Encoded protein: CSVAPGANGYTF.

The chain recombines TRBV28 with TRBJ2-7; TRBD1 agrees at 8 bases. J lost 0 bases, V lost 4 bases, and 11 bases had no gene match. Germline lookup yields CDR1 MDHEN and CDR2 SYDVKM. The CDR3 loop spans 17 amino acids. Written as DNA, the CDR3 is TGTGCCAGCAGTTCACCCCGCGGACAGGGCGTCTCCTACGAGCAGTACTTC. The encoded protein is CASSSPRGQGVSYEQYF.

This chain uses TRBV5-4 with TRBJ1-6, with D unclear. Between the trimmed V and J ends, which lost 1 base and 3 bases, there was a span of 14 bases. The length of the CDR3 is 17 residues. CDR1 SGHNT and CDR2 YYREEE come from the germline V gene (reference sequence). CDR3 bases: TGTGCCAGCAGCTTGAGCGGCAGAGCATACTATAATTCACCCCTCCACTTT. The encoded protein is CASSLSGRAYYNSPLHF.